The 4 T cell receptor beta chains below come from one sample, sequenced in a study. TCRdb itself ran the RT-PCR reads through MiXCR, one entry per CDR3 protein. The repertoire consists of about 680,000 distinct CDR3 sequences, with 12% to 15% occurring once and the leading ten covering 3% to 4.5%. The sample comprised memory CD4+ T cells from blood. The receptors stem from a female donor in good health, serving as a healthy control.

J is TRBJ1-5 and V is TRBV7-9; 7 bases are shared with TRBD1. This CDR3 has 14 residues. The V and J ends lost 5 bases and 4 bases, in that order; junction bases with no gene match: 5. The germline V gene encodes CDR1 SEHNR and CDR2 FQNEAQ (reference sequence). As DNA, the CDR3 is TGTGCCAGCAGCGCCCGGGACAGAAATCAGCCCCAGCATTTT. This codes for CASSARDRNQPQHF.

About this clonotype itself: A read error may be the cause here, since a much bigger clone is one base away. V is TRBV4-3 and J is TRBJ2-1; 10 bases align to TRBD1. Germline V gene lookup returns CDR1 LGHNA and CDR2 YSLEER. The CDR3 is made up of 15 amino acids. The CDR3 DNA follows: TGCGCCAACAGCCAAGTGGGACAGGGGTACAATGAGCAGTTCTTC. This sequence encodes CANSQVGQGYNEQFF.

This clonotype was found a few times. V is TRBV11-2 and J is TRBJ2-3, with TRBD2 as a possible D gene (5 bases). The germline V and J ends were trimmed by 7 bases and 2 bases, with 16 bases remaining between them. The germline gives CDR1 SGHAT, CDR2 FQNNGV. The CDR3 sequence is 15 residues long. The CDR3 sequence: CASIGSGLYTDTQYF. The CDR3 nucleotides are TGTGCCAGCATAGGATCCGGACTTTACACAGATACGCAGTATTTT.

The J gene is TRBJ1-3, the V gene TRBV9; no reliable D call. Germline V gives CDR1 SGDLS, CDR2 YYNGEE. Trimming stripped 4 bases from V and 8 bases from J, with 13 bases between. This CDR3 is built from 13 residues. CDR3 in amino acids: CASSPSWRDTIYF. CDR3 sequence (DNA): TGTGCCAGCAGCCCCTCCTGGCGGGACACCATATATTTT.